This T cell receptor beta chain comes out of a study of blood T cell repertoires in COVID-19. Study-wide context: Donors in the United States, Italy and Spain gave samples during acute or convalescent COVID-19. T cells, B-cell-depleted T cells, or PBMCs supplied cDNA or gDNA.

In the authors' workflow: Reference gene primer amplification in the assay estimated nucleated cell counts. The repertoire was sequenced with immunoSEQ multiplex PCR; TCRdb's copy has only in-frame clones and lacks some. From that table come the V and J calls and clone size; the DNA was used to work out D and trimming. The top ten clones hold 4% of a sample with 20,000 to 30,000 clones, around 94% of them seen once. The germline gives CDR1 SGHAT, CDR2 FQNNGV. V gave up 1 base and J gave up 4 bases, with 10 bases separating them. The CDR3 spans 14 residues. The chain recombines TRBV11-2 with TRBJ2-5; D possibly corresponds to TRBD1 (7 bases). This clonotype was sampled from a woman aged 45 to 65 with active COVID-19. The material sequenced was peripheral blood. In DNA form, the CDR3 reads TGTGCCAGCAGCTTAGGGCAGGGGGGAGAGACCCAGTACTTC. This sequence encodes CASSLGQGGETQYF. The full variable domain, completed using reference TRBV11-2 and TRBJ2-5, is EAGVAQSPRYKIIEKRQSVAFWCNPISGHATLYWYQQILGQGPKLLIQFQNNGVVDDSQLPKDRFSAERLKGVDSTLKIQPAKLEDSAVYLCASSLGQGGETQYFGPGTRLLVL.